Shown below are 8 T cell receptor beta chains from a single sample sequenced in a study of blood T cell repertoires in COVID-19 (dated by TCRdb to 2018 to 2020). The library was produced with the immunoSEQ multiplex PCR assay. Held by TCRdb, this immuneACCESS table contains in-frame sequences only and omits some clones. Under half of the omission traces to an unresolved V gene where checked; the cause of the rest is unknown. This sample is represented by around 84,000 clones; approximately 86% of them were singletons. The top ten clonotypes cover 8% of the sample. The material sequenced was peripheral blood. The source of these receptors is a man older than 75 with active or convalescent COVID-19.

This clone was detected only a few times. The V call is TRBV27, the J call TRBJ1-1, with D unresolved. The V end was cut by 1 base, the J end by 0 bases, with 12 bases between. The germline V gene has CDR1 MNHEY and CDR2 SMNVEV (reference sequence). This CDR3 comprises 16 residues. CDR3 coding DNA: TGTGCCAGCAGTTTATTTGGTAGACTCCTGAACACTGAAGCTTTCTTT. This translates into CASSLFGRLLNTEAFF.

The J gene is TRBJ2-5, the V gene TRBV6-5, with TRBD2 matching over 9 bases. V trimming: 7 bases; J trimming: 4 bases; junction bases outside the gene matches: 1. The CDR3 has 12 amino acids. The germline V gene has CDR1 MNHEY and CDR2 SVGAGI. As DNA, the CDR3 is TGTGCCAGCACACTAGCGGGAGAGACCCAGTACTTC. Amino acids: CASTLAGETQYF.

The rearrangement links TRBV19 to TRBJ1-1; maybe TRBD1 (6 bases). Germline V gene sequence: CDR1 LNHDA, CDR2 SQIVND (reference sequence). The CDR3 has 14 residues. V was trimmed by 4 bases and J by 5 bases, leaving 14 bases between them. The CDR3 nucleotides are TGTGCCAGTAGTAAGAACAGGGATGGAACTGAAGCTTTCTTT. Protein: CASSKNRDGTEAFF.

The chain is built from TRBV19 and TRBJ1-5, with D maybe TRBD1 (5 bases). V was clipped by 3 bases and J by 6 bases, with 15 bases between them. CDR3 length: 15 amino acids. Looked up from germline, CDR1 is LNHDA and CDR2 is SQIVND (reference sequence). In DNA form, the CDR3 reads TGTGCCAGTAGTATGGTTAGGGGAGGGCGTCAGCCCCAGCATTTT. This translates into CASSMVRGGRQPQHF.

This sequence joins TRBV2 and TRBJ1-4, with 7 bases aligning to TRBD1. The length of the CDR3 is 17 residues. The J segment lost 0 bases and the V segment lost 6 bases, leaving 10 bases of the junction unmatched. The V gene's germline CDR1 is SNHLY and CDR2 FYNNEI. CDR3 amino acids: CASRNTGTVATNEKLFF. As DNA, the CDR3 is TGTGCCAGCAGGAACACCGGGACAGTTGCAACTAATGAAAAACTGTTTTTT.

The genes are TRBV3-1 (or the pseudogene TRBV3-2) and TRBJ1-1; D unresolved. V lost 0 bases, J lost 0 bases, and 11 bases lay in between. CDR1 is LGHDT, CDR2 YNNKEL, per germline (reference sequence). The CDR3 runs 16 residues. Here the CDR3 reads CASSQDLGQMNTEAFF. The CDR3 region has the DNA TGTGCCAGCAGCCAAGATCTTGGGCAGATGAACACTGAAGCTTTCTTT.

The V call is TRBV19, the J call TRBJ1-5; 12 bases fit TRBD1. J lost 8 bases, V lost 3 bases, and 5 bases had no gene match. Germline CDR1 and CDR2: LNHDA and SQIVND (reference sequence). This CDR3 contains 15 residues. The CDR3 loop reads CASSIGTGGMEPQHF. The CDR3 DNA sequence: TGTGCCAGTAGTATCGGGACAGGGGGCATGGAGCCCCAGCATTTT. Drawing the rest from reference TRBV19 and TRBJ1-5, the complete variable domain is DGGITQSPKYLFRKEGQNVTLSCEQNLNHDAMYWYRQDPGQGLRLIYYSQIVNDFQKGDIAEGYSVSREKKESFPLTVTSAQKNPTAFYLCASSIGTGGMEPQHFGDGTRLSIL.

The CDR3 coding sequence is TGTGCCAGCAGTGAACCCCCGGTGTCCCTCCACTTT. It encodes CASSEPPVSLHF. This chain links TRBV2 with TRBJ1-6; the D is unclear. Germline CDR1 is SNHLY and CDR2 is FYNNEI. The CDR3 is 12 residues long. The V gene lost 2 bases and the J gene lost 14 bases, with 10 bases spanning the gap.